A single sample gave rise to the 3 T cell receptor beta chains below, sequenced in a study of blood T cell repertoires in COVID-19 (dated by TCRdb to 2018 to 2020). Library preparation was by the immunoSEQ multiplex PCR assay. TCRdb re-hosts the immuneACCESS table, in-frame sequences only. Its copies lack some clones; in the studies checked, an unresolved V gene accounts for under half of them, and the cause for the rest is not known. Across this sample there are about 160,000 clones, with 82% seen only once. The ten largest clones add up to about 24% of the sample. Source material: peripheral blood. These TCRs come from a woman at least 80 years old with acute or convalescent COVID-19.

This chain connects TRBV7-8 to TRBJ2-2, with D possibly matching TRBD1 (5 bases). This CDR3 has 16 residues. V gave up 5 bases and J gave up 6 bases, with 19 bases separating them. The germline gives CDR1 SGHVS, CDR2 FQNEAQ. The CDR3 DNA reads TGTGCCAGCAGCCGAACGACCACGCAGGGCCCCGGGGAGCTGTTTTTT. Residues: CASSRTTTQGPGELFF.

Turning to this clone: The junction differs from germline at one of its ends, possibly a read error. This sequence joins TRBV5-1 and TRBJ1-2; 8 bases align to TRBD1. Germline loops: CDR1 SGHRS, CDR2 YFSETQ. The CDR3 has 16 residues. The chain's CDR3 is CASSPRLDRATYGYTF. CDR3 DNA sequence: TGCGCTAGCAGCCCCCGGTTGGACAGGGCTACATATGGCTACACCTTC.

This clone appeared a few times. V is TRBV18 and J is TRBJ1-4; 9 bases agree with TRBD1. V trimming: 3 bases; J trimming: 8 bases; junction bases outside the gene matches: 13. The CDR3 contains 17 residues. Germline assignment: CDR1 KGHSH and CDR2 LQKENI. The CDR3 bases are TGTGCCAGCTCACCGCCCAACAGGGGGCTATTGGACGAAAAACTGTTTTTT. It is translated as CASSPPNRGLLDEKLFF. The whole variable domain, filled in from reference TRBV18 and TRBJ1-4, reads NAGVMQNPRHLVRRRGQEARLRCSPMKGHSHVYWYRQLPEEGLKFMVYLQKENIIDESGMPKERFSAEFPKEGPSILRIQQVVRGDSAAYFCASSPPNRGLLDEKLFFGSGTQLSVL.